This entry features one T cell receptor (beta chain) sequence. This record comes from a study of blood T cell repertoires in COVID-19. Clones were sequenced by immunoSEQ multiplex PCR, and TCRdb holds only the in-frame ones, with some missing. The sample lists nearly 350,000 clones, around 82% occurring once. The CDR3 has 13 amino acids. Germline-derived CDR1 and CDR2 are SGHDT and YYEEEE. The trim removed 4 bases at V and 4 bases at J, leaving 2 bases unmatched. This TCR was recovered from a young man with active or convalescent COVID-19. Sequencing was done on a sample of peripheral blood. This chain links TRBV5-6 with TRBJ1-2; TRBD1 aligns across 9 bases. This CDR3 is CASSTGQGYGYTF. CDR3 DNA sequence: TGTGCCAGCAGCACGGGACAGGGCTATGGCTACACCTTC.